The source of this TCR beta chain is a study of blood T cell repertoires in COVID-19. On the study more broadly: The United States, Italy and Spain were the sources of the acute and convalescent COVID-19 samples. T cells, B-cell-depleted T cells, or PBMCs provided the cDNA or gDNA that served as material.

Authors' data handling: Reference gene primer amplification gave estimated nucleated cell counts. TCRdb keeps only in-frame clones here, not all; method: immunoSEQ multiplex PCR. V, J and clone size reflect that table, while D and trimming were determined from the DNA. The repertoire holds about 180,000 clones, with less than 90% as singletons. Only a few counts were recorded for this clone. Looked up from germline, CDR1 is MNHNY and CDR2 is SVGAGI (reference sequence). The CDR3 is made up of 13 amino acids. V was cut by 2 bases and J by 2 bases, with 7 bases left in between. Sequencing was done on a sample of peripheral blood. The TCR comes from a man aged 18-30 years with active or convalescent COVID-19. The rearrangement joins TRBV6-6 to TRBJ2-7; no clear D. CDR3 DNA sequence: TGTGCCAGCAGTTACGCTGGGCCCTACGAGCAGTACTTC. Translating it yields CASSYAGPYEQYF.